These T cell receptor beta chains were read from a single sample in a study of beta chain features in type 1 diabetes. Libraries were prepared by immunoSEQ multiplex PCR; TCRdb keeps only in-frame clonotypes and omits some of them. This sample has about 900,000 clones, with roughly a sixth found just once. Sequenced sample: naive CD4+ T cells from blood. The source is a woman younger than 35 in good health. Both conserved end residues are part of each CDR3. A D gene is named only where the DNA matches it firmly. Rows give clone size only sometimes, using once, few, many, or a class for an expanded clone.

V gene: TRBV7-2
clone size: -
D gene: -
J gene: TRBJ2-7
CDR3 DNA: TGTGCCAGCAGTCGACAGACCCCCTACGAGCAGTACTTC
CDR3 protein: CASSRQTPYEQYF

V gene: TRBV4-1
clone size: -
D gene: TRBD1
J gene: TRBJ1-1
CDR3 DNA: TGCGCCAGCAGCCAAGGGGACAGGGACACTGAAGCTTTCTTT
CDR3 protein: CASSQGDRDTEAFF

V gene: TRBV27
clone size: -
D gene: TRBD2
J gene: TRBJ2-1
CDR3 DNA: TGTGCCAGCCGTCCCGGGCGGTCTAGCGGATACAATGAGCAGTTCTTC
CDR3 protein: CASRPGRSSGYNEQFF

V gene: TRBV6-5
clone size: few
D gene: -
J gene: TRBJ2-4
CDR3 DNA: TGTGCCAGCAGTTACTCGATAGGTGTAGCCAAAAACATTCAGTACTTC
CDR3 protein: CASSYSIGVAKNIQYF

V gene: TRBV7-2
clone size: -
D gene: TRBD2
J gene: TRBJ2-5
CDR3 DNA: TGTGCCAGCAGCTTTGGAGCGGGAGAACGGAAGACCCAGTACTTC
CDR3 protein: CASSFGAGERKTQYF

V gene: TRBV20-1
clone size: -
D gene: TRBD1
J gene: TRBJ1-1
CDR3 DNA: TGCAGTGCTAGACGGACAGGTCTCAACTTT
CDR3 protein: CSARRTGLNF

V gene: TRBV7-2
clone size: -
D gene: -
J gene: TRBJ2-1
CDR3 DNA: TGTGCCAGCAGCTTAGGGAGCGGATCCTACAATGAGCAGTTCTTC
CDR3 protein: CASSLGSGSYNEQFF

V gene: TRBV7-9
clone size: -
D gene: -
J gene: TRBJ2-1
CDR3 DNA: TGTGCCAGCAGCTTAGCCCTACTGAAGAATGAGCAGTTCTTC
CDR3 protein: CASSLALLKNEQFF

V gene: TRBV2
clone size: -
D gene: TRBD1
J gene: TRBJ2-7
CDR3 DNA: TGTGCCAGCAGTGGACAGGGGAAGAGCGAGCAGTACTTC
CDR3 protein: CASSGQGKSEQYF

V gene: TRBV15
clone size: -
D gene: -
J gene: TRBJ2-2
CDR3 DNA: TGTGCCACCAGGGCCGCAGGGTCCACCGGGGAGCTGTTTTTT
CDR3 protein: CATRAAGSTGELFF

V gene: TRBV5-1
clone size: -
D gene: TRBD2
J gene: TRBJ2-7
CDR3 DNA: TGCGCCAGCAGCCCCGGGGCTAGCGGGAGAGGTACCTACGAGCAGTACTTC
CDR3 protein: CASSPGASGRGTYEQYF

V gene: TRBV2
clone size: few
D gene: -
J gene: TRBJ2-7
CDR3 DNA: TGTGCCAGCACCAAAGCCTACGAGCAGTACTTC
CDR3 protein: CASTKAYEQYF

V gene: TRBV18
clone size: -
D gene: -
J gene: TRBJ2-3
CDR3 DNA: TGTGCCAGCTCAATGCGGGACGGGGACACAGATACGCAGTATTTT
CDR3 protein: CASSMRDGDTDTQYF

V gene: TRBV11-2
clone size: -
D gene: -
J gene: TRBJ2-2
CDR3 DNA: TGTGCCAGCAGCTTAAGCTCAGGGGACGGCGGGGAGCTGTTTTTT
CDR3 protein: CASSLSSGDGGELFF

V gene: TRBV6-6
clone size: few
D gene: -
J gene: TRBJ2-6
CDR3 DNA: TGTGCCAGCAGTTACTCCGGGGCCAACGTCCTGACTTTC
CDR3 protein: CASSYSGANVLTF

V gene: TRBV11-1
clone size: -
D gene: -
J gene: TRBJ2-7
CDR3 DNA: TGTGCCAGCAGCTTAAGTAGCTCCTACGAGCAGTACTTC
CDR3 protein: CASSLSSSYEQYF

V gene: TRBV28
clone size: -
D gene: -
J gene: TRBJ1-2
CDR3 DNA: TGTGCCAGCAGTTTCGGGGGGGTCAACTATGGCTACACCTTC
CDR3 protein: CASSFGGVNYGYTF

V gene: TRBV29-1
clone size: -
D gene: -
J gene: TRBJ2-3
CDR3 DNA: TGCAGCGTTGGGGGAAGTGGTTCAGATACGCAGTATTTT
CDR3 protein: CSVGGSGSDTQYF

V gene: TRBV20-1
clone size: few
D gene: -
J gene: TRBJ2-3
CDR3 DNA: TGCAGTGCTAGGGTCGGAGATACGCAGTATTTT
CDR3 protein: CSARVGDTQYF

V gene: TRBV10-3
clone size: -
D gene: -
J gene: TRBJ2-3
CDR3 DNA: TGTGCCATCAGCTCGGGAGGCACAGATACGCAGTATTTT
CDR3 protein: CAISSGGTDTQYF

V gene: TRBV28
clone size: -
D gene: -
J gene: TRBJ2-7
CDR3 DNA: TGTGCCAGCAGTGCGGCGGATCGACTCTGGGAGCAGTACTTC
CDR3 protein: CASSAADRLWEQYF

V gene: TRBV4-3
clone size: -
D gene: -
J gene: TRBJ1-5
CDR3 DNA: TGCGCCAGCAGCCAAGTTTGGGGGTTCGGAAATCAGCCCCAGCATTTT
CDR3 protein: CASSQVWGFGNQPQHF

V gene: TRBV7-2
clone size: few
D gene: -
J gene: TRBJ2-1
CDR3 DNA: TGTGCCAGCAGCTTAGCGGGGTCCCAAACCTACAATGAGCAGTTCTTC
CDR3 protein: CASSLAGSQTYNEQFF

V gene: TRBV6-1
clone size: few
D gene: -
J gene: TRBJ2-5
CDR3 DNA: TGTGCCAGCACGTTCTACGGTGAGACCCAGTACTTC
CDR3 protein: CASTFYGETQYF

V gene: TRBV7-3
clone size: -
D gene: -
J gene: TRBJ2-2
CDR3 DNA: TGTGCCAGCAGCTTACGAGCGGCGAACACCGGGGAGCTGTTTTTT
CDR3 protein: CASSLRAANTGELFF

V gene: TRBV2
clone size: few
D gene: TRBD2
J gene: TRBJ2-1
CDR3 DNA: TGTGCCAGCAATCCTAAAGCGGGACCCAAAGATGAGCAGTTCTTC
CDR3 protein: CASNPKAGPKDEQFF

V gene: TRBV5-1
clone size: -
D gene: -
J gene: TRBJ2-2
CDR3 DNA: TGCGCCAGCAGCTTGGTGTCTCCATGGGGACCGGCCGAGCTGTTTTTT
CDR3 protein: CASSLVSPWGPAELFF

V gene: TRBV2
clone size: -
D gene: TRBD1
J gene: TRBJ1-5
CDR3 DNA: TGTGCCAGCAGTGAATTTGAGACAGGGAACAATCAGCCCCAGCATTTT
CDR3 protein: CASSEFETGNNQPQHF

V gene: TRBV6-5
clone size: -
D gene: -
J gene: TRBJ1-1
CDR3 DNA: TGTGCCAGCAGTTTTAACGGGAACACTGAAGCTTTCTTT
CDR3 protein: CASSFNGNTEAFF

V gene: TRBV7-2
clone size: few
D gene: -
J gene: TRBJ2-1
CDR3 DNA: TGTGCCAGCAGCTTAGCGGGCTCATTGCCCTACAATGAGCAGTTCTTC
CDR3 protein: CASSLAGSLPYNEQFF

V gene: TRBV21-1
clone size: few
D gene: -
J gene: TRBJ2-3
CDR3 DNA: TGTGCCAGCAGCAAATGGGACAGGGGGCCCACAGATACGCAGTATTTT
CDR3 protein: CASSKWDRGPTDTQYF

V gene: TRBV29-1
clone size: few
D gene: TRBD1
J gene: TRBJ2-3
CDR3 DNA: TGCAGCACCCGGGGACAGGGGGGAGATACGCAGTATTTT
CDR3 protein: CSTRGQGGDTQYF

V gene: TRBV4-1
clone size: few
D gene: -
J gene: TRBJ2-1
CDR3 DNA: TGCGCCAGCAGCCAAGAAACTAGCAATCTTTACAATGAGCAGTTCTTC
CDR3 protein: CASSQETSNLYNEQFF

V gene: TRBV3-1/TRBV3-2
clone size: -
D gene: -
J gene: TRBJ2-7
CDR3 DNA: TGTGCCAGCCCCAACGAGCAGTACTTC
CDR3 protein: CASPNEQYF

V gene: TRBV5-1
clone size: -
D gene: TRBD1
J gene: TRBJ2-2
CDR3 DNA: TGCGCCAGCAGCCCGGGGACAGGGAAAACCGGGGAGCTGTTTTTT
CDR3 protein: CASSPGTGKTGELFF

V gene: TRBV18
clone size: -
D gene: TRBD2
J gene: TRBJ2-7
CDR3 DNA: TGTGCCAGCTCCCGACAATCAGGGACTAGCGGGACCTACGAGCAGTACTTC
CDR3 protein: CASSRQSGTSGTYEQYF

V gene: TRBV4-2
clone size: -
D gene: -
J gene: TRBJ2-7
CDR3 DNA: TGTGCCAGCAGCCAAGAAGGTCGGCGGGACTACGAGCAGTACTTC
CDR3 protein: CASSQEGRRDYEQYF

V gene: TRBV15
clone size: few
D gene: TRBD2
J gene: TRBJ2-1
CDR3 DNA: TGTGCCACCAGAGGACTAGCGGGATTCAATGAGCAGTTCTTC
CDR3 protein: CATRGLAGFNEQFF

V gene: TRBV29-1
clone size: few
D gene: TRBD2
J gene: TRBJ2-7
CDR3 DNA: TGCAGCGTTGATGTGGGGACTAGCAACTCCTACGAGCAGTACTTC
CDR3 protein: CSVDVGTSNSYEQYF

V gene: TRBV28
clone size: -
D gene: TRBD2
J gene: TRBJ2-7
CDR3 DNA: TGTGCCAGCAGCGTGACTAGCGGCTACGAGCAGTACTTC
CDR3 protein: CASSVTSGYEQYF

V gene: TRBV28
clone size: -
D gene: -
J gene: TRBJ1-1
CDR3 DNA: TGTGCCAGCAGGGGACGGACTTCTGCTTTCTTT
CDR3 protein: CASRGRTSAFF